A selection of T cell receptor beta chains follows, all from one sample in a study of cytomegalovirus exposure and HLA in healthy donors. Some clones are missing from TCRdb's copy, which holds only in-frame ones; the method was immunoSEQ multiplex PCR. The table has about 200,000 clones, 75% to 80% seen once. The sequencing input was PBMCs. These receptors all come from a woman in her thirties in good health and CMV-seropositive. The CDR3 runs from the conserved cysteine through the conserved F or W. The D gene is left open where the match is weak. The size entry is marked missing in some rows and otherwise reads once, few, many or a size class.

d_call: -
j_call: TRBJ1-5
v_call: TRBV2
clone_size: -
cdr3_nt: TGTGCCAGCAGTGAACAGGGCCGCAATCAGCCCCAGCATTTT
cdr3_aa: CASSEQGRNQPQHF

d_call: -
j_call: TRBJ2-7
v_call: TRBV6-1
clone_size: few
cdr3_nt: TGTGCCAGCGGATACAGGGCCTCCTACGAGCAGTACTTC
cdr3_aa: CASGYRASYEQYF

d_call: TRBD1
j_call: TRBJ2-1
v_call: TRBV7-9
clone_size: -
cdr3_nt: TGTGCCAGCAGCTTATTCTTGGGACAGACATACAATGAGCAGTTCTTC
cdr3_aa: CASSLFLGQTYNEQFF

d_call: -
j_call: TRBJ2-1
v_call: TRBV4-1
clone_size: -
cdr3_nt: TGCGCCAGCAGCCAACCCCGGGGGAGCAATGAGCAGTTCTTC
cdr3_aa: CASSQPRGSNEQFF

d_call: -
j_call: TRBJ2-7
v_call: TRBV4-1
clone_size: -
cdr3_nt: TGCGCCAGCAGCGCTCACAGGGCTAACGAGCAGTACTTC
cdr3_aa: CASSAHRANEQYF

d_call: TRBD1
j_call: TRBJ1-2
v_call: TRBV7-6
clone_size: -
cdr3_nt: TGTGCCAGCAGCTTAACCACTACAGGGGGGGACGGCTACACCTTC
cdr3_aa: CASSLTTTGGDGYTF

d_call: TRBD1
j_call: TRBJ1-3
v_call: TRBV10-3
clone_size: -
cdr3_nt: TGTGCCATCAGAGACAGGGGGCTCAATTCCACCATATATTTT
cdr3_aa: CAIRDRGLNSTIYF

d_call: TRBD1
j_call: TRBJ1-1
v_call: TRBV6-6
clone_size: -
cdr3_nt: TGTGCCAGCACTTACGGAGACAGGGTGGGGAGCACTGAAGCTTTCTTT
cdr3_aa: CASTYGDRVGSTEAFF

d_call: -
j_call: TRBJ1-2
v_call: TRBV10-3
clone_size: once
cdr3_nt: TGTGCCATCAGGGGAATTCAGGGTGGCTACACCTTC
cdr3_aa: CAIRGIQGGYTF

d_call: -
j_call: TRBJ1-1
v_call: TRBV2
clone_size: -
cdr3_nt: TGTGCCAGCAGTAATACAGCAAACACTGAAGCTTTCTTT
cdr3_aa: CASSNTANTEAFF

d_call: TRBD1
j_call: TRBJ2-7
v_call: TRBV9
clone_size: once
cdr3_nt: TGTGCCAGCAGCGTAGGACAGGGGGCCTACGAGCAGTACTTC
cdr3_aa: CASSVGQGAYEQYF

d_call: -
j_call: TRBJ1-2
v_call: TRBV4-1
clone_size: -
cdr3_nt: TGCGCCAGCAGCCAGCCGGTTTCAGGGAGGTCTAACTATGGCTACACCTTC
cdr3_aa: CASSQPVSGRSNYGYTF

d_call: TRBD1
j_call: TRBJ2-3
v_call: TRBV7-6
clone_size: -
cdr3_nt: TGTGCCAGCAGCTCCGGGACAGCGTACACGGATACGCAGTATTTT
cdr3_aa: CASSSGTAYTDTQYF

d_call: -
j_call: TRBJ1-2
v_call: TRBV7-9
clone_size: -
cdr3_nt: TGTGCCAGCAGCCCCACTAACTATGGCTACACCTTC
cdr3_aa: CASSPTNYGYTF

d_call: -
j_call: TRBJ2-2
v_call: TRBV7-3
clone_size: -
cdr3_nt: TGTGCCAGCAGCTTAACGTTAACCGGGGAGCTGTTTTTT
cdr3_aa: CASSLTLTGELFF

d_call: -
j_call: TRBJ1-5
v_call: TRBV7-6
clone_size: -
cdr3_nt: TGTGCCAGCAGCTGGGGGGAGGGTCAGCCCCAGCATTTT
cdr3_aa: CASSWGEGQPQHF

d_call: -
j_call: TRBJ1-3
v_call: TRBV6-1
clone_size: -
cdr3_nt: TGTGCCAGCAGTGACGGCTCTGGAAACACCATATATTTT
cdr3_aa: CASSDGSGNTIYF

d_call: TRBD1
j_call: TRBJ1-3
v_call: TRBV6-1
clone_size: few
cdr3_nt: TGTGCCAGCAGAAACAGGGGGGATAACACCATATATTTT
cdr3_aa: CASRNRGDNTIYF

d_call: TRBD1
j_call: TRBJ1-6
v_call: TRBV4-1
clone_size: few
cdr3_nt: TGCGCCAGCAGCAACTTGGCAAGGCTTTCAGGGGGCACACCCCTCCACTTT
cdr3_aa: CASSNLARLSGGTPLHF

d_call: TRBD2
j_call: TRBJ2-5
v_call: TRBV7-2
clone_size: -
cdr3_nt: TGTGCCAGCAGCCAGGGACTATCTCGGGGGACCCAGTACTTC
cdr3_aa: CASSQGLSRGTQYF

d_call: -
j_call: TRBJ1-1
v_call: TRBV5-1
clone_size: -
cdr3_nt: TGCGCCAGCAGCGATCCCGGGGGGACTGAAGCTTTCTTT
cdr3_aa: CASSDPGGTEAFF

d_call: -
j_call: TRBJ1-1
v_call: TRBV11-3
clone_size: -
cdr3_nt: TGTGCCAGCAGCTTACTAGGTTGGGAGTCGAACACTGAAGCTTTCTTT
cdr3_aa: CASSLLGWESNTEAFF